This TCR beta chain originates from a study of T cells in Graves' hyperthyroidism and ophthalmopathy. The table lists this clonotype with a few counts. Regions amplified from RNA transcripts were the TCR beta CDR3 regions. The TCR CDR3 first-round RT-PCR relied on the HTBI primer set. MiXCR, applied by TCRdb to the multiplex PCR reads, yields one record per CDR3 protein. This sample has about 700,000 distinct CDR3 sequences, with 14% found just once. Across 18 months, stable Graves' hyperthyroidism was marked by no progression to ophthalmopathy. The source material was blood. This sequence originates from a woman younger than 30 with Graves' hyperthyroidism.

The CDR3, as DNA: TGCAGCGTTGAATGGGGGCTTAATGAGCAGTTCTTC. This codes for CSVEWGLNEQFF. V is TRBV29-1 and J is TRBJ2-1, with D possibly being TRBD1 (6 bases). The CDR3 covers 12 residues. Germline values: CDR1 SQVTM, CDR2 ANQGSEA. The V end lost 2 bases, the J end lost 7 bases, and 9 bases lay between the germline ends.